The present TCR beta chain was sequenced within a study of cytomegalovirus exposure and HLA in healthy donors. Amplification used 60 Vbeta primers and 13 Jbeta primers. Measured with immunoSEQ multiplex PCR; TCRdb has only the in-frame clones, and not every one. Here the sample spans about 140,000 clones, 70% to 80% being singletons. Regarding donors, all were healthy bone marrow donors. CDR1 and CDR2 from the germline V gene are SGDLS and YYNGEE. V was pared by 4 bases and J by 4 bases, with 10 bases of the junction left unmatched. The CDR3 totals 16 residues. Note on this clone: The target antigen is unknown.

Regarding the study as a whole: In vitro, a few CMV-associated chains proved specific for CMV antigens. Reportedly, fewer N-insertions than the approximately 600-donor mean appeared in an Asian-associated ancestry cluster in a later analysis.

The chain is built from TRBV9 and TRBJ2-1, with 8 bases that match TRBD1. The TCR was taken from a man aged 25 to 45 in good health and CMV-seronegative. Sequenced input: PBMCs. CDR3 in DNA: TGTGCCAGCAGCCGGATGACAGGGGTCGGTTACAATGAGCAGTTCTTC. This codes for CASSRMTGVGYNEQFF.